The rows below give T cell receptor beta chains drawn from one sample of a study of T cell repertoires in cytomegalovirus infection. TCRdb analysed the reads with MiXCR anew, one entry per CDR3 protein. The sample yields about 500,000 distinct CDR3 sequences, 30% to 40% seen once. Which antigens these TCRs recognize remains unknown. This specimen was cultured PBMCs, taken from culture after CMV antigen stimulation. These receptors all stem from a human donor in good health (CMV status not recorded). Some clones in this sample may be carry-over from other donors' samples. The CDR3 runs from the conserved cysteine through the conserved F or W. A D gene is named only where the DNA matches it firmly. Only part of the rows carry a size: once, few, many, or a class if the clone is expanded.

TRBJ1-1 | TRBV29-1 | . | . | TGCAGCGGGAGTTATCGGACTGAAGCTTTCTTT | CSGSYRTEAFF
TRBJ1-5 | TRBV5-6 | . | . | TGTGCCAGCAGCTTGTACGGTATACGTGTCGATAGCAATCAGCCCCAGCATTTT | CASSLYGIRVDSNQPQHF
TRBJ2-5 | TRBV19 | TRBD1 | . | TGTGCCAGTAGTATGAACAGGGGAGAGACCCAGTACTTC | CASSMNRGETQYF
TRBJ1-1 | TRBV6-2/TRBV6-3 | TRBD1 | . | TGTGCCAGCAGGATATCGACGGGACAGTTGATTACTGAAGCTTTCTTT | CASRISTGQLITEAFF
TRBJ1-1 | TRBV7-2 | TRBD1 | many | TGTGCCAGCAGCTACGGGACAGGCCTGAACACTGAAGCTTTCTTT | CASSYGTGLNTEAFF
TRBJ1-5 | TRBV27 | TRBD1 | few | TGTGCCAGCAGCAAAACGGGACAGGGGCAGCCCCAGCATTTT | CASSKTGQGQPQHF
TRBJ1-4 | TRBV20-1 | . | . | TGCAGTGCTGGATCAGGTCCGAATGAAAAACTGTTTTTT | CSAGSGPNEKLFF
TRBJ1-1 | TRBV12-3/TRBV12-4 | . | few | TGTGCCAGCAGTTTTGGTCGACGGAACACTGAAGCTTTCTTT | CASSFGRRNTEAFF
TRBJ2-6 | TRBV11-2 | . | . | TGTGCCAGCAGCCGTGTTAACGGGGCCAACGTCCTGACTTTC | CASSRVNGANVLTF
TRBJ2-2 | TRBV5-1 | . | . | TGCGCCAGCAGCTTCGCAGGGATCGACACCGGGGAGCTGTTTTTT | CASSFAGIDTGELFF
TRBJ1-1 | TRBV19 | . | . | TGTGCCAGTAGTATCCTATTTATGAACACTGAAGCTTTCTTT | CASSILFMNTEAFF
TRBJ2-5 | TRBV7-2 | TRBD1 | few | TGTGCCAGCAGCTTGGGCCGATCAGGACAGGGACGGACCCAGTACTTC | CASSLGRSGQGRTQYF
TRBJ2-5 | TRBV4-1 | . | . | TGCGCCTCCCGAGGGGAGCGCGATCAAGAGACCCAGTACTTC | CASRGERDQETQYF
TRBJ2-1 | TRBV7-6 | . | . | TGTGCCAGCAGCTTAGAGGAGCGTCTGCGGGATGAGCAGTTCTTC | CASSLEERLRDEQFF
TRBJ2-7 | TRBV7-2 | TRBD2 | few | TGTGCCAGCAGGGCTAGCGGGACCTACGAGCAGTACTTC | CASRASGTYEQYF
TRBJ1-3 | TRBV7-9 | . | few | TGTGCCATCGGAAAATCCTCTGGAAACACCATATATTTT | CAIGKSSGNTIYF
TRBJ2-7 | TRBV11-1 | TRBD2 | . | TGTGCCAGCAGCCCCGGACTAGCGGGAGCAGGTGAGCAGTACTTC | CASSPGLAGAGEQYF
TRBJ2-5 | TRBV24-1 | TRBD2 | . | TGTGCCACCAGTGTGGCTAGCGGGTTTCCAGAGACCCAGTACTTC | CATSVASGFPETQYF
TRBJ2-1 | TRBV4-2 | TRBD2 | . | TGTGCCAGCAGCCAATTGACTAGCGACAATGAGCAGTTCTTC | CASSQLTSDNEQFF
TRBJ2-7 | TRBV6-1 | . | . | TGTGCCAGCAGTTTGGGGAGGGGGGCAGGGAGTTACGAGCAGTACTTC | CASSLGRGAGSYEQYF
TRBJ2-1 | TRBV14 | . | few | TGTGCCAGCAGCCAAGATGACTTCGGCTATACAAATGAGCAGTTCTTC | CASSQDDFGYTNEQFF
TRBJ2-5 | TRBV20-1 | . | few | TGCAGTGCTAGAGACTCTCAAGGGATGGAGACCCAGTACTTC | CSARDSQGMETQYF
TRBJ1-4 | TRBV12-3/TRBV12-4 | TRBD1 | few | TGTGCCAGCAGCCATGGAACAGGGGGGATTAATGAAAAACTGTTTTTT | CASSHGTGGINEKLFF
TRBJ2-5 | TRBV28 | TRBD1 | few | TGTGCCAGCAGTTACGGGACAGCGAAGGGAGAGACCCAGTACTTC | CASSYGTAKGETQYF
TRBJ2-1 | TRBV7-2 | . | many | TGTGCCAGCAGCTTAAGGACTCCCAATGAGCAGTTCTTC | CASSLRTPNEQFF
TRBJ1-2 | TRBV11-3 | TRBD1 | . | TGTGCCAGCAGCCAAATTATCCGGGACAGGGTGAAGAATGGCTACACCTTC | CASSQIIRDRVKNGYTF
TRBJ1-5 | TRBV7-2 | TRBD1 | many | TGTGCCAGCAGCTCCCGGACAGGAAGCAATCAGCCCCAGCATTTT | CASSSRTGSNQPQHF
TRBJ2-7 | TRBV2 | . | . | TGTGCCAGCAGTGAAGGCACTACCTACGAGCAGTACTTC | CASSEGTTYEQYF
TRBJ1-6 | TRBV7-2 | . | many | TGTGCCAGCAGCTTCGCCGCCGGGATTGGTTCACCCCTCCACTTT | CASSFAAGIGSPLHF
TRBJ2-2 | TRBV5-5 | . | . | TGTGCCAGCAGCAGAACCGGGACAACAAACACCGGGGAGCTGTTTTTT | CASSRTGTTNTGELFF
TRBJ2-2 | TRBV6-6 | . | . | TGTGCCAGCCTCAACAGGGCCCGGGAGCTGTTTTTT | CASLNRARELFF
TRBJ1-2 | TRBV18 | . | many | TGTGCCAGCTCACCCAGGACGGTATATGGCTACACCTTC | CASSPRTVYGYTF
TRBJ2-5 | TRBV4-3 | . | . | TGCGCCAGCAGCCAAGATCTTGAGTACCAAGAGACCCAGTACTTC | CASSQDLEYQETQYF
TRBJ1-4 | TRBV20-1 | . | . | TGCAGTGCTCCAAACTCGGGAGGGGATGAAAAACTGTTTTTT | CSAPNSGGDEKLFF
TRBJ2-6 | TRBV7-9 | TRBD2 | few | TGTGCCGGCGGGGGGACTGGGGCCAACGTCCTGACTTTC | CAGGGTGANVLTF
TRBJ1-2 | TRBV12-3/TRBV12-4 | . | few | TGTGCCAGCAGTTCGGAACCAGAAAAGTACGTCTACACCTTC | CASSSEPEKYVYTF
TRBJ2-3 | TRBV7-2 | TRBD2 | few | TGTGCCAGCAGCTTTCAGGTAGCGGGAACAGATACGCAGTATTTT | CASSFQVAGTDTQYF
TRBJ2-1 | TRBV12-3/TRBV12-4 | . | many | TGTGCCAGCAGCCTTGGGGGAGCGGTAATAAATGAGCAGTTCTTC | CASSLGGAVINEQFF
TRBJ1-2 | TRBV4-1 | . | . | TGCGCCAGCAGCCAAGAGCTACTCGGGCAGGGCTACACCTTC | CASSQELLGQGYTF
TRBJ2-1 | TRBV6-5 | TRBD2 | few | TGTGCCAGCAGTTACTCGATAGCGGGAGGGCCCGTTGAGCAGTTCTTC | CASSYSIAGGPVEQFF
TRBJ2-7 | TRBV28 | . | . | TGTGCCAGCAGTTTATTCAGGGGTTCCTACGAGCAGTACTTC | CASSLFRGSYEQYF
TRBJ2-1 | TRBV4-1 | . | . | TGCGCCAGCAGCCAAGATAATAGCTTAGGGGTGAGTCAGTTCTTC | CASSQDNSLGVSQFF
TRBJ2-1 | TRBV27 | TRBD2 | few | TGTGCCAGCAGTTTCCTCACTAGCGGGAGGGACGGTGAGCAGTTCTTC | CASSFLTSGRDGEQFF
TRBJ2-7 | TRBV7-2 | . | few | TGTGCCAGCAGCGATCTGAGCAGACCCTACGAGCAGTACTTC | CASSDLSRPYEQYF
TRBJ1-1 | TRBV7-2 | . | few | TGTGCCAGCAGCTTTCTCCGAGATAGCACTGAAGCTTTCTTT | CASSFLRDSTEAFF
TRBJ2-1 | TRBV10-3 | . | . | TGTGCCCTCCGACCGGACGGGCACAATGAGCAGTTCTTC | CALRPDGHNEQFF
TRBJ1-3 | TRBV7-2 | . | many | TGTGCCAGCAGCTTCGGCGCTGGAAACACCATATATTTT | CASSFGAGNTIYF
TRBJ2-3 | TRBV6-1 | TRBD2 | many | TGTGCCAGCAGAGGACTAGCGGGCGGTGAAGATACGCAGTATTTT | CASRGLAGGEDTQYF
TRBJ1-1 | TRBV27 | TRBD1 | . | TGTGCCAGCAGGCCGGGACAGCATACCACTGAAGCTTTCTTT | CASRPGQHTTEAFF
TRBJ2-7 | TRBV7-2 | TRBD2 | . | TGTGCCAGCAGCCCCCAACGACCGTTAGCTAGCGGGAGAGGCTACGAGCAGTACTTC | CASSPQRPLASGRGYEQYF
TRBJ2-3 | TRBV12-3/TRBV12-4 | . | . | TGTGCCAGCACCTCAGGGGCCGATACGCAGTATTTT | CASTSGADTQYF
TRBJ2-1 | TRBV9 | . | . | TGTGCCAGCAGCGTAGAGGGGCGGAGACCTAACAATGAGCAGTTCTTC | CASSVEGRRPNNEQFF
TRBJ1-4 | TRBV7-9 | . | few | TGTGCCAGCAGCTTAGCGGGCCGACGGTTAACTAATGAAAAACTGTTTTTT | CASSLAGRRLTNEKLFF